This is a list of T cell receptor beta chains from one sample in a study of blood T cell repertoires in COVID-19. Profiling relied on immunoSEQ multiplex PCR, and the TCRdb table lists in-frame clones only, not all of them. The repertoire has 50,000 to 70,000 clones, about four fifths of them found once; the top ten carry around 10%. Sequences were obtained from peripheral blood. These receptors all come from an elderly man with COVID-19, enrolled during active disease. Each CDR3 is given with its conserved first and last residue. D genes are given only for firm matches. A row's size may be missing; if present it is once, few, many or a size class.

J gene | V gene | D gene | clone size | CDR3 DNA | CDR3 protein
TRBJ2-1 | TRBV6-6 | TRBD1 | - | TGTGCCAGCAGTTACCCTAAACAGGGGGCGAGTAATGAGCAGTTCTTC | CASSYPKQGASNEQFF
TRBJ1-5 | TRBV2 | - | - | TGTGCCAGCATCCTACACGGGGGTCAGCCCCAGCATTTT | CASILHGGQPQHF
TRBJ2-1 | TRBV4-1 | TRBD2 | - | TGCGCCAGCAGCCCTTGGACTAGCGGGAGTAAGTCCTACAATGAGCAGTTCTTC | CASSPWTSGSKSYNEQFF
TRBJ2-2 | TRBV24-1 | TRBD2 | - | TGTGCCACCAGTGATTGGGGTAGCGGGGTCGGGGAGCTGTTTTTT | CATSDWGSGVGELFF
TRBJ2-1 | TRBV2 | TRBD1 | - | TGTGCCAGCAGAGGGGGGGGGACAGGGAATGGGCAGTTCTTC | CASRGGGTGNGQFF
TRBJ2-7 | TRBV21-1 | - | - | TGTGCCAGCAGCAAAAAGCGGCAGACACGGGCTAGCTCCTACGAGCAGTACTTC | CASSKKRQTRASSYEQYF
TRBJ1-1 | TRBV7-2 | - | - | TGTGCCAGCATTGGGCAGGCAGGGCCGAACACTGAAGCTTTCTTT | CASIGQAGPNTEAFF
TRBJ1-2 | TRBV7-9 | - | - | TGTGCCAGCAGCTTAGCAGGGGATGGCTACACCTTC | CASSLAGDGYTF
TRBJ1-1 | TRBV4-3 | TRBD1 | - | TGCGCCAGCAGCCTAGACGGGACAGGGGGCACTGAAGCTTTCTTT | CASSLDGTGGTEAFF
TRBJ1-4 | TRBV7-2 | TRBD1 | - | TGTGCCAGCAGCTTAGCGCGTACAGGGGTTGAAAAACTGTTTTTT | CASSLARTGVEKLFF
TRBJ1-6 | TRBV4-3 | TRBD1 | once | TGCGCCAGCAGTCAGACAGGGGGCAGGTATAATTCACCCCTCCACTTT | CASSQTGGRYNSPLHF
TRBJ2-5 | TRBV2 | - | - | TGTGCCAGCGGTGAAGAGACAAAAGAGACCCAGTACTTC | CASGEETKETQYF
TRBJ2-7 | TRBV9 | TRBD2 | - | TGTGCCAGCAGCGTAGGATCAGCGGGGGGGACCTACGAGCAGTACTTC | CASSVGSAGGTYEQYF
TRBJ1-5 | TRBV4-1 | - | - | TGCGCCAGCAGCCGAAATGGGGCAGACCTTAGCAATCAGCCCCAGCATTTT | CASSRNGADLSNQPQHF
TRBJ1-2 | TRBV5-5 | - | - | TGTGCCAGCAGCTTGTCAGTCTCCCAGGGCTATGGCTACACCTTC | CASSLSVSQGYGYTF
TRBJ2-1 | TRBV6-5 | TRBD1 | - | TGTGCCAGCAGGCTCGGACAGGGCTACAATGAGCAGTTCTTC | CASRLGQGYNEQFF
TRBJ1-2 | TRBV12-3/TRBV12-4 | - | once | TGTGCCAGCAGTCGGGGGGAAGGCTACACCTTC | CASSRGEGYTF
TRBJ1-5 | TRBV5-4 | - | few | TGTGCCAGCAGCTTGGGGGGCCAGGGAATGAATAGCAATCAGCCCCAGCATTTT | CASSLGGQGMNSNQPQHF
TRBJ1-1 | TRBV18 | - | - | TGTGCCAGCTCCCCCCAGGAGGGGACGAACACTGAAGCTTTCTTT | CASSPQEGTNTEAFF
TRBJ1-5 | TRBV30 | - | - | TGTGCCTGGGCAACCCAGAGGAATCAGCCCCAGCATTTT | CAWATQRNQPQHF
TRBJ2-7 | TRBV5-6 | - | once | TGTGCCAGCAGCTTGGGGGGGACACTCTCCTACGAGCAGTACTTC | CASSLGGTLSYEQYF
TRBJ1-5 | TRBV29-1 | - | - | TGCAGCGTTGGGGGGGGCTCAGGGCAGCCCCAGCATTTT | CSVGGGSGQPQHF
TRBJ2-2 | TRBV7-2 | - | - | TGTGCCAGCAGCTCCCGACAGGAAAACACCGGGGAGCTGTTTTTT | CASSSRQENTGELFF
TRBJ2-7 | TRBV18 | - | - | TGTGCCAGCTCACCAAGGAGGTTGGCGGAGACTAGCTACGAGCAGTACTTC | CASSPRRLAETSYEQYF
TRBJ1-2 | TRBV19 | - | once | TGTGCCAGTAGTATAGCTCTGAGTCAGGGGCTCGATGGCTACACCTTC | CASSIALSQGLDGYTF
TRBJ1-1 | TRBV23-1 | - | - | TGCGCCAGCAGTAAACAGGACGATGAAGCTTTCTTT | CASSKQDDEAFF
TRBJ1-1 | TRBV6-5 | - | - | TGTGCCAGCTCGCGGACAGCCATGAACACTGAAGCTTTCTTT | CASSRTAMNTEAFF
TRBJ2-1 | TRBV5-1 | - | - | TGCGCCAGCAGCTTGGCCCCAGGGTCCTACAATGAGCAGTTCTTC | CASSLAPGSYNEQFF
TRBJ2-3 | TRBV7-2 | TRBD1 | - | TGTGCCAGCAGCTTAGGGGGACAGGGGACAGATACGCAGTATTTT | CASSLGGQGTDTQYF
TRBJ1-4 | TRBV7-6 | - | - | TGTGCCAGCAGCTTAGGTAACGGACAGAATGAAAAACTGTTTTTT | CASSLGNGQNEKLFF
TRBJ1-6 | TRBV30 | - | - | TGTGCCTGGACGGGGGAGGCGGATAATTCACCCCTCCACTTT | CAWTGEADNSPLHF
TRBJ1-1 | TRBV7-7 | TRBD1 | - | TGTGCCAGCAGCTTGAGGACAGGGGCTGAAGCTTTCTTT | CASSLRTGAEAFF
TRBJ1-3 | TRBV27 | - | - | TGTGCCAGCAGTACCACCGGACACGGAAACACCATATATTTT | CASSTTGHGNTIYF
TRBJ2-2 | TRBV7-2 | - | - | TGTGCCAGCAGCTTATTGGGGCGATCCGGGGAGCTGTTTTTT | CASSLLGRSGELFF
TRBJ1-4 | TRBV24-1 | TRBD1 | - | TGTGCCACCAGTGATTCCCACAGGGGAGATCAAGAAAAACTGTTTTTT | CATSDSHRGDQEKLFF
TRBJ2-1 | TRBV2 | TRBD2 | - | TGTGCCAGCAGTGAAGCACGGGCTAGCGGGATCTCCTACAATGAGCAGTTCTTC | CASSEARASGISYNEQFF
TRBJ2-5 | TRBV5-5 | TRBD1 | - | TGTGCCAGCAGCTGGGGACTAGGGGACAGGGGTGTCGAGACCCAGTACTTC | CASSWGLGDRGVETQYF
TRBJ2-1 | TRBV12-5 | TRBD1 | - | TGTGCTAGTGGTTTGGTCACGGGACAGGGGGCGTACAATGAGCAGTTCTTC | CASGLVTGQGAYNEQFF
TRBJ2-7 | TRBV11-2 | - | few | TGTGCCTCAGGACAGTCCTACGAGCAGTACTTC | CASGQSYEQYF
TRBJ2-2 | TRBV20-1 | TRBD1 | once | TGCAGTGCTAGTGACAGGGTTGGCACCGGGGAGCTGTTTTTT | CSASDRVGTGELFF
TRBJ2-7 | TRBV10-3 | TRBD1 | - | TGTGCCATCAGTGGGACAGGGGGTGGGTACGAGCAGTACTTC | CAISGTGGGYEQYF
TRBJ1-6 | TRBV4-3 | TRBD1 | - | TGCGCCAGCAGCCAACCCCCGGGACAGGGCCTATCACCCCTCCACTTT | CASSQPPGQGLSPLHF
TRBJ1-2 | TRBV19 | TRBD1 | - | TGTGCCAGTAGTCAGGACAGGGGCGGCTATGGCTACACCTTC | CASSQDRGGYGYTF
TRBJ1-4 | TRBV19 | TRBD1 | - | TGTGCCAGTAGCCAGGGACAGCTTAATGAAAAACTGTTTTTT | CASSQGQLNEKLFF
TRBJ2-3 | TRBV7-9 | TRBD2 | - | TGTGCCAGCAGCCCCCAACTAGCGGGGACGGCAGATACGCAGTATTTT | CASSPQLAGTADTQYF
TRBJ1-6 | TRBV18 | TRBD1 | - | TGTGCCAGCTCACCCGGGACAGCGTCAAATTCGCCCCTCCACTTT | CASSPGTASNSPLHF
TRBJ2-2 | TRBV5-1 | - | few | TGCGCCAGCAGCTTCCCAGGGTCGGGCACCGGGGAGCTGTTTTTT | CASSFPGSGTGELFF
TRBJ2-7 | TRBV6-6 | - | - | TGTGCCAGCAGTTACTCACTAGTGGGGCAGTACTTC | CASSYSLVGQYF
TRBJ2-1 | TRBV7-7 | - | - | TGTGCCAGCAGCCGTAGCGCGGGGTACAATGAGCAGTTCTTC | CASSRSAGYNEQFF
TRBJ2-5 | TRBV4-3 | TRBD2 | - | TGCGCCAGCAGCCCCACTAGCGCTGGGGGGACCCAGTACTTC | CASSPTSAGGTQYF
TRBJ2-7 | TRBV19 | TRBD1 | - | TGTGCCAGTAGGGGGACAGGGATCCACGAGCAGTACTTC | CASRGTGIHEQYF